This T cell receptor (beta chain) was captured in a study of blood T cell repertoires in COVID-19. Study in general: Samples representing acute and convalescent COVID-19 were sourced from the United States, Italy and Spain. PBMCs, B-cell-depleted T cells, or T cells were the source of the cDNA or gDNA that made up the material.

In the authors' workflow: Researchers report that nucleated cell counts were estimated from reference gene primer amplification. Profiled with immunoSEQ multiplex PCR; TCRdb holds only in-frame clones, not every one. That table is the source of V, J and clone size, and D and trimming were worked out from the DNA. The table includes 110,000 to 150,000 clones, 84% detected once. Trimming took 0 bases from V and 5 from J, leaving 8 bases between them. The germline V gene encodes CDR1 SGDLS and CDR2 YYNGEE. This CDR3 has 13 residues. What was sequenced was peripheral blood. This receptor was taken from a human donor in a cohort sampled during active COVID-19. V and J are TRBV9 and TRBJ1-1; the D is unclear. The CDR3 loop is CASSVGPGTEAFF. CDR3 nucleotides: TGTGCCAGCAGCGTAGGTCCGGGGACTGAAGCTTTCTTT.